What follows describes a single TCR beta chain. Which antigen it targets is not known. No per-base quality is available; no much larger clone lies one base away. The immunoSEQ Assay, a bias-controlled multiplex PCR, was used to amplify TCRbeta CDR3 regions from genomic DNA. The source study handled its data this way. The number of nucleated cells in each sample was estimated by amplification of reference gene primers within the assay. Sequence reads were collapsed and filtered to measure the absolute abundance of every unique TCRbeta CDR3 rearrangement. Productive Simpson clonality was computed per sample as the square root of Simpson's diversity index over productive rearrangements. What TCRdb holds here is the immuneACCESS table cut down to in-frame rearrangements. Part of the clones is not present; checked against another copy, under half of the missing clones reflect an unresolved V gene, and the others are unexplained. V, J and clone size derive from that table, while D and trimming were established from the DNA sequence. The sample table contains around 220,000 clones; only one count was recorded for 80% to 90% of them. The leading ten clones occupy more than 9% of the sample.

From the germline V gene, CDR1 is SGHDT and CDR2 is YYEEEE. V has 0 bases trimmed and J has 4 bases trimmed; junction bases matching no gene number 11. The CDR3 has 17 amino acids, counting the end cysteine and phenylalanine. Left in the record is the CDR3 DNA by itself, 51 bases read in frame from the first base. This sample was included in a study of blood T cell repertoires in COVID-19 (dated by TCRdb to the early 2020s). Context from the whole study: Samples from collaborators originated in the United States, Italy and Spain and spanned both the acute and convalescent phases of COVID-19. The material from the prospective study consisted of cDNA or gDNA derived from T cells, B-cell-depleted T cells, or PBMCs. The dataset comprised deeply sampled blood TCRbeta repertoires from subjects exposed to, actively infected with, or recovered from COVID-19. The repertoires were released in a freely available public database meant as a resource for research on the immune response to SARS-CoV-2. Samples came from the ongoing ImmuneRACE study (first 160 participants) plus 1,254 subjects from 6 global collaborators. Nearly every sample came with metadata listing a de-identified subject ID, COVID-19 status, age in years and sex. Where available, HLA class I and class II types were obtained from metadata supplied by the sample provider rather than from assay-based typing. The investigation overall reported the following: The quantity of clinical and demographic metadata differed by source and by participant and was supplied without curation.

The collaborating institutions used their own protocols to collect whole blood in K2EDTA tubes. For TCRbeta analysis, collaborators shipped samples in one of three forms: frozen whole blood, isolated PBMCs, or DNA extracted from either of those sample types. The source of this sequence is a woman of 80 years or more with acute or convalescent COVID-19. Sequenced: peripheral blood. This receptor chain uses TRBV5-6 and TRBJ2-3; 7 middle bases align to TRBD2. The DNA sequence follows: TGTGCCAGCAGCTTGGGGCCGGGGATTAGCGGGCCAGATACGCAGTATTTT. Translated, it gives CASSLGPGISGPDTQYF.